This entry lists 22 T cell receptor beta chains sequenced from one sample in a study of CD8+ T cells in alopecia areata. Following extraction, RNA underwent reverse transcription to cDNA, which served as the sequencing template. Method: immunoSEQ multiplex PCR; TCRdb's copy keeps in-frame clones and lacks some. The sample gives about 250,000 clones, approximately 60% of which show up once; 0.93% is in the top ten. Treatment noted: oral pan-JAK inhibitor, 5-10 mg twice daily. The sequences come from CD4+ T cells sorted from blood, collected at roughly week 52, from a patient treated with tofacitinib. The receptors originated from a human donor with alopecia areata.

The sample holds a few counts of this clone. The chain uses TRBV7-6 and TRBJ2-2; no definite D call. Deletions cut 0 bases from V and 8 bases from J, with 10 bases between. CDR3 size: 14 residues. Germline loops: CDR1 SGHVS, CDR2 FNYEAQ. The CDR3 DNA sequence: TGTGCCAGCAGCTTAGCGGACGACTCAGGGGAGCTGTTTTTT. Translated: CASSLADDSGELFF.

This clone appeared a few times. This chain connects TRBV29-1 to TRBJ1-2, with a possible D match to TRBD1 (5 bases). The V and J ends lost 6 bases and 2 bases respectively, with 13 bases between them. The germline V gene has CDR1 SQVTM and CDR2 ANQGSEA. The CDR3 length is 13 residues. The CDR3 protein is CSVVSGMNYGYTF. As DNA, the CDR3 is TGCAGCGTCGTGTCAGGGATGAACTATGGCTACACCTTC.

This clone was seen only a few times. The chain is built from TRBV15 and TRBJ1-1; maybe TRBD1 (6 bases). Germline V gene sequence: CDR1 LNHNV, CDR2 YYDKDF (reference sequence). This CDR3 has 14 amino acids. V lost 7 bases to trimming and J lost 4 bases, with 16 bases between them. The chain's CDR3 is CATKSSQGSTEAFF. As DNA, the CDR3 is TGTGCCACCAAAAGTTCCCAGGGGAGCACTGAAGCTTTCTTT.

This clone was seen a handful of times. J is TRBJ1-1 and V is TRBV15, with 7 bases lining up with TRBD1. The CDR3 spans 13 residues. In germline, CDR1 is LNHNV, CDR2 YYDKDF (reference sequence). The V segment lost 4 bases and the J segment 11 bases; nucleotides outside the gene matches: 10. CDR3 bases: TGTGCCACCAGCACCGAGGACAGGTTAGAGGCTTTCTTT. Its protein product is CATSTEDRLEAFF.

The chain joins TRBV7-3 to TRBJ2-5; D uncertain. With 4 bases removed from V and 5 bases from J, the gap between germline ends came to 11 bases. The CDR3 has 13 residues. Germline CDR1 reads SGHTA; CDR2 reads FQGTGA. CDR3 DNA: TGTGCCAGCAGCTCTTCGCCCGGGGAGACCCAGTACTTC. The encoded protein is CASSSSPGETQYF. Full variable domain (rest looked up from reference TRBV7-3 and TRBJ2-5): GAGVSQTPSNKVTEKGKYVELRCDPISGHTALYWYRQSLGQGPEFLIYFQGTGAADDSGLPNDRFFAVRPEGSVSTLKIQRTERGDSAVYLCASSSSPGETQYFGPGTRLLVL.

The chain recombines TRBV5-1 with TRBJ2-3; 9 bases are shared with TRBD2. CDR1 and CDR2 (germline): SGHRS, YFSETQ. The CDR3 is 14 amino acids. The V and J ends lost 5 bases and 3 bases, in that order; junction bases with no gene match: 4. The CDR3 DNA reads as TGCGCCAGCAGGTGGGGACTAGCTACAGATACGCAGTATTTT. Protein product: CASRWGLATDTQYF.

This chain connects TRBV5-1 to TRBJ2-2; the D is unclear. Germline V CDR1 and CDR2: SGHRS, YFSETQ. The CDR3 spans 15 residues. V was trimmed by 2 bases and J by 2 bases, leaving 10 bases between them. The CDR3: CASSFQHPNTGELFF. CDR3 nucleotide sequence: TGCGCCAGCAGCTTTCAGCATCCAAACACCGGGGAGCTGTTTTTT.

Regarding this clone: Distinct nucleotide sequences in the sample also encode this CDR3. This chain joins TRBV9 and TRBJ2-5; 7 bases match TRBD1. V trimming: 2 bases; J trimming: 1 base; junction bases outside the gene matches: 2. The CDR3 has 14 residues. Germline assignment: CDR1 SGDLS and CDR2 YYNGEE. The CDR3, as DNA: TGTGCCAGCAGCGTGGGACAGCCCCAAGAGACCCAGTACTTC. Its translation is CASSVGQPQETQYF.

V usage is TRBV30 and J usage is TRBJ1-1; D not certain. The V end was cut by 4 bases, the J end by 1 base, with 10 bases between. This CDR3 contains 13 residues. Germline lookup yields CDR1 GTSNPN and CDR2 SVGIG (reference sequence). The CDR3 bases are TGTGCCTGGATCCCGGGGTGGAACACTGAAGCTTTCTTT. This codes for CAWIPGWNTEAFF.

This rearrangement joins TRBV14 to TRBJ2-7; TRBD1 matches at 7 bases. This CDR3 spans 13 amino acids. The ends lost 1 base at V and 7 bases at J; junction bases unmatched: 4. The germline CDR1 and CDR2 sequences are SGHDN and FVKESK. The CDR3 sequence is CASSQARQGEQYF. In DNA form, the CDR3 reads TGTGCCAGCAGCCAAGCAAGACAGGGAGAGCAGTACTTC.

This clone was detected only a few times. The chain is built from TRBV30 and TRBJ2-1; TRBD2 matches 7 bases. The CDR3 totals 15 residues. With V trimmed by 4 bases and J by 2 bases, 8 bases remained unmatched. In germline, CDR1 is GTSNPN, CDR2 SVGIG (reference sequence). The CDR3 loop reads CAWIPGRGTYNEQFF. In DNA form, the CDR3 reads TGTGCCTGGATCCCGGGGAGGGGTACCTACAATGAGCAGTTCTTC.

The CDR3 is CASSLMTGTYGYTF. Written as DNA, the CDR3 is TGTGCCAGCAGCTTGATGACAGGGACCTATGGCTACACCTTC. The chain is built from TRBV7-2 and TRBJ1-2; 7 positions agree with TRBD1. This CDR3 has 14 amino acids. The germline V gene has CDR1 SGHTA and CDR2 FQGNSA. V shed 3 bases, J shed 4 bases, and the junction held 5 bases outside the gene matches. Looking up the rest from reference TRBV7-2 and TRBJ1-2 gives the full variable domain: GAGVSQSPSNKVTEKGKDVELRCDPISGHTALYWYRQSLGQGLEFLIYFQGNSAPDKSGLPSDRFSAERTGGSVSTLTIQRTQQEDSAVYLCASSLMTGTYGYTFGSGTRLTVV.

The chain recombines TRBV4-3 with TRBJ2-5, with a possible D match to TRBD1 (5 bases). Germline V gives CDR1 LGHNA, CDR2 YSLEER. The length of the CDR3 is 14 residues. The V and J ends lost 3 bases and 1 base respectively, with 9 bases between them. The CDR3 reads CASSHTDSQETQYF. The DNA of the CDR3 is TGCGCCAGCAGCCATACAGACAGCCAAGAGACCCAGTACTTC.

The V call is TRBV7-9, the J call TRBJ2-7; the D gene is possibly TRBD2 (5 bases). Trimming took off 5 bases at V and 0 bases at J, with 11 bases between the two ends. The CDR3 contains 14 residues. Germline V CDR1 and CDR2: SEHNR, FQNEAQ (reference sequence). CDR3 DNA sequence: TGTGCCAGCAGCCCAGTCGGAGGCTCCTACGAGCAGTACTTC. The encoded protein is CASSPVGGSYEQYF.

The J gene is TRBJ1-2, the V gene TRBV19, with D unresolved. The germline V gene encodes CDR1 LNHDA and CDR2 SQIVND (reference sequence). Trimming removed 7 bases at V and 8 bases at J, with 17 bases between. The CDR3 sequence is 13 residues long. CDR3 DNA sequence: TGTGCCAGTAACGTTCCGGGAAGGAGGGGCTACACCTTC. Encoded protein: CASNVPGRRGYTF.

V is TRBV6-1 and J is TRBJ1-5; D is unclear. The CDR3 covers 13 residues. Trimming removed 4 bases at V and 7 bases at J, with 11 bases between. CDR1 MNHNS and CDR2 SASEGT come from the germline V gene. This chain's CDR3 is CASSVEGIQPQHF. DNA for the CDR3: TGTGCCAGCAGTGTCGAAGGGATCCAGCCCCAGCATTTT.

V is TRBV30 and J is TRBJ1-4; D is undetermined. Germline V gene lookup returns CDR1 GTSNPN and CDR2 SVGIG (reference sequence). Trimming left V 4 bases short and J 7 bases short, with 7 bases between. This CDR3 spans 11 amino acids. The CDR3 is CAWTRGEKLFF. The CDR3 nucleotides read TGTGCCTGGACCCGGGGTGAAAAACTGTTTTTT.

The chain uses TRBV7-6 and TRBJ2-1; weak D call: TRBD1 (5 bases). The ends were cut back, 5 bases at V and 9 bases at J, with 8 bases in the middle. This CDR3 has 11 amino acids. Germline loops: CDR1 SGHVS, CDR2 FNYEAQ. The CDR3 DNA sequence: TGTGCCAGCAGCGCAGGGTTTGAGCAGTTCTTC. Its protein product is CASSAGFEQFF.

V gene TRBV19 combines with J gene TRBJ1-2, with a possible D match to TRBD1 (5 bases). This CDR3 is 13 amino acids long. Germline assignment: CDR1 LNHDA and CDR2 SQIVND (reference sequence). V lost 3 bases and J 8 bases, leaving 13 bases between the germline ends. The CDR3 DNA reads TGTGCCAGTAGTATCCGGACACCGGCGGGCTACACCTTC. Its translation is CASSIRTPAGYTF.

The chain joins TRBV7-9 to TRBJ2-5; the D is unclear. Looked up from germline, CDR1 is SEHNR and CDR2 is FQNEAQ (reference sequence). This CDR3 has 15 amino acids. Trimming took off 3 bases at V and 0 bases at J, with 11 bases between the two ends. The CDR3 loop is CASSFVPHHQETQYF. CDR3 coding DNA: TGTGCCAGCAGCTTTGTCCCCCACCACCAAGAGACCCAGTACTTC.

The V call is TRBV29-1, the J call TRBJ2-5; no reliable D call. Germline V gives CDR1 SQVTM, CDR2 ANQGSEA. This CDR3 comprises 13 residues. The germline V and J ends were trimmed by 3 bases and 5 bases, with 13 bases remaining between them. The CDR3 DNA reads TGCAGCGTTGAGCAGGCTAGAGACGAGACCCAGTACTTC. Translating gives CSVEQARDETQYF. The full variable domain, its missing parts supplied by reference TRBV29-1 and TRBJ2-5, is SAVISQKPSRDICQRGTSLTIQCQVDSQVTMMFWYRQQPGQSLTLIATANQGSEATYESGFVIDKFPISRPNLTFSTLTVSNMSPEDSSIYLCSVEQARDETQYFGPGTRLLVL.

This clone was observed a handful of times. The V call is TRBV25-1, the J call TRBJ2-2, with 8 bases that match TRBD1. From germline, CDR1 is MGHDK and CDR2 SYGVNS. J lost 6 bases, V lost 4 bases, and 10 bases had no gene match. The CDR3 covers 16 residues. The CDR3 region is CASSAPGQAPAGELFF. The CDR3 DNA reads TGTGCCAGCAGTGCTCCGGGACAGGCCCCGGCCGGGGAGCTGTTTTTT. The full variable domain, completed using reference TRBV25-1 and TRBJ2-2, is EADIYQTPRYLVIGTGKKITLECSQTMGHDKMYWYQQDPGMELHLIHYSYGVNSTEKGDLSSESTVSRIRTEHFPLTLESARPSHTSQYLCASSAPGQAPAGELFFGEGSRLTVL.